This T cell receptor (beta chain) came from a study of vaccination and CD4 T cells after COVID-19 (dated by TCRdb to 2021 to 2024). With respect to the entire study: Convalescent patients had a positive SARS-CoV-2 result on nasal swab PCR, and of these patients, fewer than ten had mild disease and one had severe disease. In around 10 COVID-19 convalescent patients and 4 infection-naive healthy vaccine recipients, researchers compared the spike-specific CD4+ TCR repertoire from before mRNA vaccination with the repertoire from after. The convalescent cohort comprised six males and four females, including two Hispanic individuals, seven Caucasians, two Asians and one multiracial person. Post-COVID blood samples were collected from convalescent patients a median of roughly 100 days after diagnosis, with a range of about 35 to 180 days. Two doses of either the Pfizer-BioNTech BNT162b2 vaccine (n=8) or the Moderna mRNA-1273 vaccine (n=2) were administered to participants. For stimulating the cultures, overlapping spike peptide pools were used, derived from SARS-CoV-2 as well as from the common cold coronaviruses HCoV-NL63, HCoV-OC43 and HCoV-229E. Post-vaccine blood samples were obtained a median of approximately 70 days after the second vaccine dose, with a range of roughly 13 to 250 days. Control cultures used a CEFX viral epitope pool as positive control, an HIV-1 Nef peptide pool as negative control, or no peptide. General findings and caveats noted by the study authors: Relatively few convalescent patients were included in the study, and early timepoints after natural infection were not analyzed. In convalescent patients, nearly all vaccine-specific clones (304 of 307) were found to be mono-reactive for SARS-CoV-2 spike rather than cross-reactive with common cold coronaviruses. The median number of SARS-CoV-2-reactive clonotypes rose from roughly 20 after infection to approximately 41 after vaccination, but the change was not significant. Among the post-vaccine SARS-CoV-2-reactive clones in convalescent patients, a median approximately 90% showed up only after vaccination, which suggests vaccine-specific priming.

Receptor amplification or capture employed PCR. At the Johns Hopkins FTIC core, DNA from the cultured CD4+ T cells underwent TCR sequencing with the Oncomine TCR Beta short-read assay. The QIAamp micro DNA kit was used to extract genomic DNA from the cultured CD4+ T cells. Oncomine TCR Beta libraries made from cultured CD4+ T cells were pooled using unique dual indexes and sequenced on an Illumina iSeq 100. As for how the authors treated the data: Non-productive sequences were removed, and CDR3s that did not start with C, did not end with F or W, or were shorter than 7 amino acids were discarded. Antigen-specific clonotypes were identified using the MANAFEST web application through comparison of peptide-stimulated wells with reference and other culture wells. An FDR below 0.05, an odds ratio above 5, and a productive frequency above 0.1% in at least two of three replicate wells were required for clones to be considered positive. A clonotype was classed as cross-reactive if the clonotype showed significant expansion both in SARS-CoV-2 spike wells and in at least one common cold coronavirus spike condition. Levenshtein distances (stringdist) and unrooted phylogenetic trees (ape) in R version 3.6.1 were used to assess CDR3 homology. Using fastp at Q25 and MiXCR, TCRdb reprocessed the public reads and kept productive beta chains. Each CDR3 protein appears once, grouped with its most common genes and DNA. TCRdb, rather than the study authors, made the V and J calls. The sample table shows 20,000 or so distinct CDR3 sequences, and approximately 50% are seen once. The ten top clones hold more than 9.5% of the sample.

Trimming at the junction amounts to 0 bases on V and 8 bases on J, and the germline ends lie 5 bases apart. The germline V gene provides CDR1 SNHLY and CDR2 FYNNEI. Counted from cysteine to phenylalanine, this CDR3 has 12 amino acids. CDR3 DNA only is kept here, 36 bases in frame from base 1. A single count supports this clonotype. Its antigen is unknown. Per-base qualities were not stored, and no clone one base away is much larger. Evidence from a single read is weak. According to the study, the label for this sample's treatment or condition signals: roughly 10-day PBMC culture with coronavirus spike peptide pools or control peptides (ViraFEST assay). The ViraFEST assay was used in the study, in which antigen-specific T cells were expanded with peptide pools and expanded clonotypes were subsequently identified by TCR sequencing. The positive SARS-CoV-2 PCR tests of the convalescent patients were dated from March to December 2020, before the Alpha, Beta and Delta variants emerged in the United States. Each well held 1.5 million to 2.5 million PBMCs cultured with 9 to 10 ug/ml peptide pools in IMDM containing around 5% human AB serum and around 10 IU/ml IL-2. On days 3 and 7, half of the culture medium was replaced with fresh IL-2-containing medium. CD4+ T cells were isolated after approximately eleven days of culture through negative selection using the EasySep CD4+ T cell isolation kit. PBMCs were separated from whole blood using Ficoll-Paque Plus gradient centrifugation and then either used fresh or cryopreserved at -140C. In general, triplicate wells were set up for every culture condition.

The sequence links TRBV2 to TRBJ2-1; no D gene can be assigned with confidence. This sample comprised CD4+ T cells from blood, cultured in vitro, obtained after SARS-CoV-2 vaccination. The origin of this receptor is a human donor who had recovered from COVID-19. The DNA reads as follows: TGTGCCAGCAGTGAAGCGGGTCATGAGCAGTTCTTC. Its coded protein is CASSEAGHEQFF.